These 26 T cell receptor beta chains were all obtained from the same sample, sequenced in a study of shared clonotypes between healthy human individuals. Method: immunoSEQ multiplex PCR; TCRdb's copy keeps in-frame clones and lacks some. This sample has 600,000 to 700,000 clones, with around four fifths found just once. Material: memory CD4+ T cells sorted from blood. Subset specified: CD45RA-negative fraction. These receptors came from a woman in her 30s in good health.

This clone was recorded once. The genes are TRBV13 and TRBJ1-3; 8 bases agree with TRBD1. J gave up 0 bases and V 5 bases, and 12 bases lay outside the gene matches. The CDR3 has 18 amino acids. Per germline, CDR1 PRHDT and CDR2 FYEKMQ (reference sequence). DNA for the CDR3: TGTGCCAGCAGCCTAGAGGAGGACAGGGCCACCTCTGGAAACACCATATATTTT. Translation gives CASSLEEDRATSGNTIYF.

This chain links TRBV5-1 with TRBJ1-1, with TRBD1 as a possible D gene (5 bases). Trimming removed 4 bases at V and 4 bases at J, with 11 bases between. CDR1 is SGHRS, CDR2 YFSETQ, per germline. The CDR3 consists of 13 residues. In DNA, the CDR3 is TGCGCCAGCAGCCCGCATAGGGGCACTGAAGCTTTCTTT. Its translation: CASSPHRGTEAFF.

The chain is built from TRBV27 and TRBJ1-2, with 8 bases lining up with TRBD1. The CDR3 runs to 13 residues. CDR1 MNHEY and CDR2 SMNVEV come from the germline V gene (reference sequence). V gave up 2 bases and J gave up 6 bases; unmatched junction bases: 2. The DNA for the CDR3 is TGTGCCAGCAGTTTAAGGACAGGGAATGGCTACACCTTC. Translation gives CASSLRTGNGYTF.

The J gene is TRBJ2-7, the V gene TRBV2, with D maybe TRBD1 (6 bases). The germline V gene has CDR1 SNHLY and CDR2 FYNNEI. V shed 7 bases and J shed 6 bases, with 16 bases lying between them. The CDR3 runs 13 residues. The CDR3 region has the DNA TGTGCCAGCAAGGGACCCACCAGGGGCGAGCAGTACTTC. Protein sequence: CASKGPTRGEQYF. Full variable domain (remainder filled in from reference TRBV2 and TRBJ2-7): EPEVTQTPSHQVTQMGQEVILRCVPISNHLYFYWYRQILGQKVEFLVSFYNNEISEKSEIFDDQFSVERPDGSNFTLKIRSTKLEDSAMYFCASKGPTRGEQYFGPGTRLTVT.

The V gene is TRBV25-1, the J gene TRBJ1-3; TRBD1 matches at 7 bases. The length of the CDR3 is 18 residues. The V gene's germline CDR1 is MGHDK and CDR2 SYGVNS. V trimming: 4 bases; J trimming: 0 bases; junction bases outside the gene matches: 12. In DNA form, the CDR3 reads TGTGCCAGCAGTGCTCCTCGGTCAGGGGGATACTCTGGAAACACCATATATTTT. Encoded protein: CASSAPRSGGYSGNTIYF.

The rearrangement joins TRBV7-9 to TRBJ2-5, with 13 bases that match TRBD2. The CDR3 covers 16 residues. The V gene's germline CDR1 is SEHNR and CDR2 FQNEAQ (reference sequence). V dropped 4 bases and J dropped 4; count of bases not matched to a gene: 6. The CDR3 DNA reads TGTGCCAGCAGCTACCGGACTAGCGGGGGTGTAGAGACCCAGTACTTC. It codes for CASSYRTSGGVETQYF.

This rearrangement joins TRBV29-1 to TRBJ2-7; 11 nucleotides agree with TRBD2. Germline CDR1 reads SQVTM; CDR2 reads ANQGSEA. J was trimmed by 5 bases and V by 7 bases; bases with no gene match: 7. The CDR3 extends over 13 amino acids. The CDR3 loop reads CSASTSGSNEQYF. In DNA form, the CDR3 reads TGCAGCGCCTCCACTAGCGGGAGCAACGAGCAGTACTTC.

This clone was seen only once. The chain combines TRBV27 with TRBJ1-4; 8 nucleotides line up with TRBD1. The V gene's germline CDR1 is MNHEY and CDR2 SMNVEV (reference sequence). The CDR3 spans 15 residues. Trimming removed 4 bases from V and 8 bases from J; junction bases left unmatched: 9. As DNA, the CDR3 is TGTGCCAGCAGTTCAAGCAGGGGGCAGGGGGAAAAACTGTTTTTT. Its protein is CASSSSRGQGEKLFF.

The V call is TRBV27, the J call TRBJ2-5, with TRBD2 matching 9 bases. The CDR3 has 16 residues. Germline loops: CDR1 MNHEY, CDR2 SMNVEV (reference sequence). Trimming at V came to 6 bases and at J to 5 bases, leaving 13 bases not matched to a gene. The DNA for the CDR3 is TGTGCCAGCAGATCCCTCGGCGCGGGAGGGGGGGAGACCCAGTACTTC. Translation: CASRSLGAGGGETQYF.

This clone came up many times. The chain recombines TRBV5-1 with TRBJ2-1, with TRBD1 matching over 7 bases. The V and J ends lost 7 bases and 0 bases, in that order; junction bases with no gene match: 4. Germline CDR1 is SGHRS and CDR2 is YFSETQ. This CDR3 is built from 14 residues. The CDR3 bases are TGCGCCAGCCAAAGGGACAGCTCCTACAATGAGCAGTTCTTC. Its protein product is CASQRDSSYNEQFF. Combining the CDR3 with reference TRBV5-1 and TRBJ2-1 gives the whole variable domain KAGVTQTPRYLIKTRGQQVTLSCSPISGHRSVSWYQQTPGQGLQFLFEYFSETQRNKGNFPGRFSGRQFSNSRSEMNVSTLELGDSALYLCASQRDSSYNEQFFGPGTRLTVL.

The chain recombines TRBV28 with TRBJ1-5; D call uncertain. CDR1 and CDR2 (germline): MDHEN, SYDVKM. V was shortened by 8 bases and J by 4 bases, with 9 bases between the two germline ends. The CDR3 runs to 12 residues. The CDR3 nucleotides read TGTGCCAGCTTTGATACGAATCAGCCCCAGCATTTT. As protein: CASFDTNQPQHF.

This chain joins TRBV5-6 and TRBJ2-2, with TRBD1 matching 7 bases. V shed 8 bases and J 2 bases; nucleotides not matched to a gene: 3. Germline V gene data show CDR1 as SGHDT and CDR2 as YYEEEE. The CDR3 consists of 13 residues. The CDR3 bases are TGTGCCAGTACAGGGGTTAACACCGGGGAGCTGTTTTTT. It specifies CASTGVNTGELFF.

This chain uses TRBV7-2 with TRBJ2-7; 7 nucleotides agree with TRBD2. The V gene end was trimmed by 5 bases and the J gene end by 6 bases; junction bases not matched to a gene: 13. The CDR3 is 15 residues long. Germline V gene sequence: CDR1 SGHTA, CDR2 FQGNSA. The CDR3 sequence: CASSQSSGGLGEQYF. CDR3 nucleotide sequence: TGTGCCAGCAGCCAGTCGTCGGGAGGCCTAGGCGAGCAGTACTTC.

The chain couples TRBV5-1 to TRBJ1-3, with TRBD1 identical over 9 bases. The CDR3 loop spans 15 amino acids. Germline assignment: CDR1 SGHRS and CDR2 YFSETQ. With 2 bases clipped from V and 2 bases from J, the junction kept 2 bases outside the gene matches. As DNA, the CDR3 is TGCGCCAGCAGCTTACAGGGGGCTGCTGGAAACACCATATATTTT. Its protein product is CASSLQGAAGNTIYF.

V usage is TRBV6-5 and J usage is TRBJ2-7, with 8 bases lining up with TRBD1. CDR1 and CDR2 (germline): MNHEY, SVGAGI. CDR3 length: 13 amino acids. V shed 9 bases, J shed 3 bases, and the junction held 7 bases outside the gene matches. This chain's CDR3 is CASYSGTGYEQYF. CDR3 bases: TGTGCCAGTTACTCCGGGACAGGCTACGAGCAGTACTTC.

The gene calls are TRBV5-1 and TRBJ1-2; D call uncertain. This CDR3 contains 13 residues. Trimming pared 6 bases from V and 7 bases from J, leaving 16 bases between. In germline, CDR1 is SGHRS, CDR2 YFSETQ. The CDR3, as DNA: TGCGCCAGCACCCAGGAGGTTCTGGGTGGCTACACCTTC. Protein sequence: CASTQEVLGGYTF. Based on the CDR3 plus reference TRBV5-1 and TRBJ1-2, the full variable domain is KAGVTQTPRYLIKTRGQQVTLSCSPISGHRSVSWYQQTPGQGLQFLFEYFSETQRNKGNFPGRFSGRQFSNSRSEMNVSTLELGDSALYLCASTQEVLGGYTFGSGTRLTVV.

The chain is built from TRBV28 and TRBJ2-4, with unresolved D. With 3 bases removed from V and 2 bases from J, the gap between germline ends came to 11 bases. CDR3 size: 15 residues. Germline V gene sequence: CDR1 MDHEN, CDR2 SYDVKM. The CDR3 region has the DNA TGTGCCAGCAGTTTTTTTGTCGCTACCAAAAACATTCAGTACTTC. It specifies CASSFFVATKNIQYF.

Many counts were recorded for this clone. The V gene is TRBV29-1, the J gene TRBJ2-1; D not resolved. V lost 3 bases, J lost 6 bases, and 12 bases lay in between. The CDR3 extends over 13 amino acids. The germline CDR1 and CDR2 sequences are SQVTM and ANQGSEA. CDR3 protein: CSVDGNWANEQFF. CDR3 nucleotide sequence: TGCAGCGTTGACGGAAATTGGGCCAATGAGCAGTTCTTC.

This clone was seen only once. The V and J genes are TRBV5-1 and TRBJ2-7; 12 bases are a match to TRBD2. The V gene's germline CDR1 is SGHRS and CDR2 YFSETQ. V dropped 0 bases and J dropped 2; count of bases not matched to a gene: 3. The CDR3 is made up of 16 amino acids. The CDR3 nucleotides are TGCGCCAGCAGCTTGGGGGGACTAGCGGGTGCCTACGAGCAGTACTTC. Its protein is CASSLGGLAGAYEQYF. The whole variable domain, filled in from reference TRBV5-1 and TRBJ2-7, reads KAGVTQTPRYLIKTRGQQVTLSCSPISGHRSVSWYQQTPGQGLQFLFEYFSETQRNKGNFPGRFSGRQFSNSRSEMNVSTLELGDSALYLCASSLGGLAGAYEQYFGPGTRLTVT.

This chain uses TRBV6-5 with TRBJ2-5, with TRBD2 as a possible D gene (5 bases). Germline loops: CDR1 MNHEY, CDR2 SVGAGI. V gave up 6 bases and J gave up 1 base, with 15 bases separating them. This CDR3 is 15 amino acids long. The CDR3 is CASRPWTSFQETQYF. The CDR3 region has the DNA TGTGCCAGCAGGCCATGGACTTCGTTCCAAGAGACCCAGTACTTC.

V usage is TRBV6-1 and J usage is TRBJ2-7; 9 nucleotides match TRBD1. The CDR3 length is 13 residues. V lost 7 bases, J lost 3 bases, and 4 bases stayed unmatched. Germline loops: CDR1 MNHNS, CDR2 SASEGT. The CDR3 sequence is CASTLDRGYEQYF. The CDR3 region has the DNA TGTGCCAGCACCTTGGACAGGGGCTACGAGCAGTACTTC.

The sample holds a few counts of this clone. The chain employs TRBV30 and TRBJ1-5, with TRBD1 as a possible D gene (5 bases). CDR3 length: 14 residues. Germline V gene data show CDR1 as GTSNPN and CDR2 as SVGIG (reference sequence). With 2 bases removed from V and 4 bases from J, the gap between germline ends came to 12 bases. DNA of the CDR3: TGTGCCTGGAGTCTGGGGGGACCGAATCAGCCCCAGCATTTT. Residues: CAWSLGGPNQPQHF.

This clone was observed a few times. The chain recombines TRBV15 with TRBJ1-1; 8 positions match TRBD1. Germline assignment: CDR1 LNHNV and CDR2 YYDKDF (reference sequence). The CDR3 has 14 amino acids. Trimming cost V 4 bases and J 1 base; bases outside gene matches: 2. The CDR3 region has the DNA TGTGCCACCAGCACGGGACAGGCGAACACTGAAGCTTTCTTT. Translation: CATSTGQANTEAFF.

The V and J genes are TRBV6-6 and TRBJ1-1; TRBD1 agrees at 7 bases. The trim removed 8 bases at V and 6 bases at J, leaving 12 bases unmatched. The CDR3 runs to 14 residues. Per germline, CDR1 MNHNY and CDR2 SVGAGI (reference sequence). This CDR3 is CASRRGRFFSEAFF. CDR3 in DNA: TGTGCCAGCCGGAGGGGGCGATTTTTTTCTGAAGCTTTCTTT.

The table lists this clone with a few counts. Other DNA sequences of this sample code for an identical CDR3. This chain uses TRBV11-2 with TRBJ2-5; 8 nucleotides agree with TRBD2. The CDR3 spans 14 residues. V shed 3 bases and J 4 bases; nucleotides not matched to a gene: 4. From germline, CDR1 is SGHAT and CDR2 FQNNGV. CDR3 amino acids: CASSFGREGETQYF. The CDR3, as DNA: TGTGCCAGCAGCTTTGGACGGGAGGGAGAGACCCAGTACTTC.

The V gene is TRBV5-1, the J gene TRBJ2-5; 14 bases match TRBD2. The junction had 15 bases not matched to a gene; V was cut back by 4 bases and J by 1 base. This CDR3 has 20 amino acids. Germline V gene sequence: CDR1 SGHRS, CDR2 YFSETQ. CDR3 region: CASSLAGSGTSGSIQETQYF. The CDR3 nucleotides are TGCGCCAGCAGCCTGGCGGGTTCAGGGACTAGCGGGAGTATCCAAGAGACCCAGTACTTC.